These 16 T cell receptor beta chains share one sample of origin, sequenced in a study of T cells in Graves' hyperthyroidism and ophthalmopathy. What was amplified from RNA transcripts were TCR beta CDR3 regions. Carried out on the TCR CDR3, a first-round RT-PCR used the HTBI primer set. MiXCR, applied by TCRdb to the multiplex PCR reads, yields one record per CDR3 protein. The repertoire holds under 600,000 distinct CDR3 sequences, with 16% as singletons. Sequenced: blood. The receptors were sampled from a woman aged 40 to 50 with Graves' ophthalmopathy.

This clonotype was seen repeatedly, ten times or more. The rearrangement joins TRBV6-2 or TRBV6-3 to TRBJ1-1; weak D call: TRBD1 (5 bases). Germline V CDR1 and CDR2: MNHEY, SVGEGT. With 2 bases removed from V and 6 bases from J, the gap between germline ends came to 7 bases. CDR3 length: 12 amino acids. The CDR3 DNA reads TGTGCCAGCAGTTACGGGGCAGCTGAAGCTTTCTTT. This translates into CASSYGAAEAFF.

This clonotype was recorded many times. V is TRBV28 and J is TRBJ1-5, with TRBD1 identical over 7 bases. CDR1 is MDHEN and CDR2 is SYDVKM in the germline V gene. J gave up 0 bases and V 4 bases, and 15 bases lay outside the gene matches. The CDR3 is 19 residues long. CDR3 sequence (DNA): TGTGCCAGCAGTTCCACCTGGACAGGACAGTTTAATAGCAATCAGCCCCAGCATTTT. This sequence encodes CASSSTWTGQFNSNQPQHF.

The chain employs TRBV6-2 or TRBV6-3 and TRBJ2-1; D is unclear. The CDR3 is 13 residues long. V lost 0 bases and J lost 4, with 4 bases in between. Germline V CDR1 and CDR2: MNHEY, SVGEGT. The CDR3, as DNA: TGTGCCAGCAGTTACTCCTATTACAATGAGCAGTTCTTC. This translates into CASSYSYYNEQFF.

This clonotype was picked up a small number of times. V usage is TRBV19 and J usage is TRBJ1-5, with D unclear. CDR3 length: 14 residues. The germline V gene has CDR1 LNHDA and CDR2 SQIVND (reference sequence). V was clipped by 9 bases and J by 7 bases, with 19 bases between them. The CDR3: CARTNLGLRQPQHF. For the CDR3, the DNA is TGTGCCAGAACCAACCTCGGCCTTCGCCAGCCCCAGCATTTT.

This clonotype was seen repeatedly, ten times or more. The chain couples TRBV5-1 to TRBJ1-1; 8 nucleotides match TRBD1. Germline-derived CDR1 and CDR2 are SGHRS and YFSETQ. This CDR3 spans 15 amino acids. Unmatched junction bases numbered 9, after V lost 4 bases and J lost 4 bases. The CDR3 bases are TGCGCCAGCAGCCCTCGGACAGGGAATGTCACTGAAGCTTTCTTT. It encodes CASSPRTGNVTEAFF.

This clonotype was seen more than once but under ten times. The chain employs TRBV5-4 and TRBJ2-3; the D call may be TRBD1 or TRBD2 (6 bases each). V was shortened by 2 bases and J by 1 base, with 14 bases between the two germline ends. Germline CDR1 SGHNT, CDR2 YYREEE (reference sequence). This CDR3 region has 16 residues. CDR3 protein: CASSFPRGPGTDTQYF. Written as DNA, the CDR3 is TGTGCCAGCAGCTTTCCCCGGGGGCCCGGCACAGATACGCAGTATTTT.

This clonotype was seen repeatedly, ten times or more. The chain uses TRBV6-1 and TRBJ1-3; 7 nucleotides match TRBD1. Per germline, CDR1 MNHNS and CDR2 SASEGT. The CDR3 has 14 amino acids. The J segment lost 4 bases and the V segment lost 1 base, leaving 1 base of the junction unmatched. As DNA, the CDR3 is TGTGCCAGCAGTGAAGGGACAGGAGGAAACACCATATATTTT. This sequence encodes CASSEGTGGNTIYF.

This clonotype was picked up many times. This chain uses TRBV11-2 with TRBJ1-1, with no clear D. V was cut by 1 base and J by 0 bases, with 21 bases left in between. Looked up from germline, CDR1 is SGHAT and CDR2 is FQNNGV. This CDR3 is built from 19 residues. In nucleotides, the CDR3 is TGTGCCAGCAGCTTAGGTGGATCGGGGAGGAGATTCATGAACACTGAAGCTTTCTTT. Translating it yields CASSLGGSGRRFMNTEAFF.

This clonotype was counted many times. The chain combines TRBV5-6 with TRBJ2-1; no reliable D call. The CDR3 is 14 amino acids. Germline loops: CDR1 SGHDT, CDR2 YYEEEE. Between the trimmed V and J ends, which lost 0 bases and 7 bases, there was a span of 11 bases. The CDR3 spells CASSLVTLWNEQFF. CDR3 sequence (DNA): TGTGCCAGCAGCTTGGTTACTCTATGGAATGAGCAGTTCTTC.

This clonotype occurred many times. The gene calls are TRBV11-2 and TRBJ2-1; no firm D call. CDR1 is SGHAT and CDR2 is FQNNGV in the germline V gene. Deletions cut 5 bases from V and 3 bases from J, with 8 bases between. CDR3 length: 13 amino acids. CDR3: CASSRADYNEQFF. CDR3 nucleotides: TGTGCCAGCAGCAGGGCAGACTACAATGAGCAGTTCTTC. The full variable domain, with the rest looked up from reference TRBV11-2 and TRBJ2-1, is EAGVAQSPRYKIIEKRQSVAFWCNPISGHATLYWYQQILGQGPKLLIQFQNNGVVDDSQLPKDRFSAERLKGVDSTLKIQPAKLEDSAVYLCASSRADYNEQFFGPGTRLTVL.

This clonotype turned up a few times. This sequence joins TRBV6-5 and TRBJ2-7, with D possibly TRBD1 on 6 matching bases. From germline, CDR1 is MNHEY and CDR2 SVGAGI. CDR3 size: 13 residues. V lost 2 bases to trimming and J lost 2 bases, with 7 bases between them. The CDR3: CASSYNRAYEQYF. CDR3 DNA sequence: TGTGCCAGCAGTTACAACAGGGCCTACGAGCAGTACTTC.

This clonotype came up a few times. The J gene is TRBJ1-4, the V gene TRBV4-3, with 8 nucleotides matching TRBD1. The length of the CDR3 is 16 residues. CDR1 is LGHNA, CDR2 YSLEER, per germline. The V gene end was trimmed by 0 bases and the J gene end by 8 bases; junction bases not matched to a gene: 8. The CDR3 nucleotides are TGCGCCAGCAGCCAAGATCTCGGACAGGGACGCGAAAAACTGTTTTTT. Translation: CASSQDLGQGREKLFF.

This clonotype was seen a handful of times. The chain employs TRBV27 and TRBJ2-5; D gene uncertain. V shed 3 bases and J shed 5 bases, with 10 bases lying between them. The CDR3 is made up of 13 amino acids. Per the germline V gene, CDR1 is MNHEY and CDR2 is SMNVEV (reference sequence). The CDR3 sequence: CASSFGWTETQYF. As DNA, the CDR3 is TGTGCCAGCAGTTTCGGGTGGACGGAGACCCAGTACTTC.

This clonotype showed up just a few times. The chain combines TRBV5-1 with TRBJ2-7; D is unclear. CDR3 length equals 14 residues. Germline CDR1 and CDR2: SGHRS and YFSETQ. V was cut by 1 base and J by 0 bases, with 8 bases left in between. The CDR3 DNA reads TGCGCCAGCAGCTTGAACACTAACTCCTACGAGCAGTACTTC. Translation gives CASSLNTNSYEQYF.

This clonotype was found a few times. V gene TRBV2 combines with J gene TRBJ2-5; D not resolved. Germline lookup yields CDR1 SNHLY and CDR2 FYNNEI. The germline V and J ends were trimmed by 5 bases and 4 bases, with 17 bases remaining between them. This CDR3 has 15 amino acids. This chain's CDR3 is CASSFLTAGPETQYF. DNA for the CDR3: TGTGCCAGCAGTTTCCTTACGGCCGGACCAGAGACCCAGTACTTC.

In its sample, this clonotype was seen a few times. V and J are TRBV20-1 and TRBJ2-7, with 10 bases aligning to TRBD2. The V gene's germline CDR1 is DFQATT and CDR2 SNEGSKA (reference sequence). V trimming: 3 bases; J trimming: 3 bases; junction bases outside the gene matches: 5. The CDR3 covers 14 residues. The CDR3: CSASSPSGGYEQYF. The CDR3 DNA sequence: TGCAGTGCTAGTTCCCCTAGCGGGGGCTACGAGCAGTACTTC.